This entry concerns a single T cell receptor beta chain. The antigen remains undetermined. At one boundary the junction diverges from the germline segment, which might be a read error. The CDR3 has 12 amino acids. Germline CDR1 is SQVTM and CDR2 is ANQGSEA. These data come from a study of shared clonotypes between healthy human individuals. Whole-study results and caveats: Naive CD4 clonotypes overlapped across several donors at roughly 5.1%. Richness estimates generally favored naive over memory subsets.

Method: immunoSEQ multiplex PCR; TCRdb's copy keeps in-frame clones and lacks some. The sample gives about 2.4 million clones, under 95% of which show up once; 0.36% is in the top ten. Healthy adults negative for HIV, lacking recent acute infections or vaccinations, served as donors. Sequencing was performed on naive CD4+ T cells from PBMCs. Subset given: CD45RA+ positively selected. J is TRBJ2-5 and V is TRBV29-1; no clear D gene. The receptor was isolated from a young man in good health. Some clones in this sample may be carry-over from other donors' samples. The chain's CDR3 is CSVEDLVKTQYF. The CDR3, as DNA: TGCAGCGTCGAAGACCTGGTTAAGACCCAGTACTTC.